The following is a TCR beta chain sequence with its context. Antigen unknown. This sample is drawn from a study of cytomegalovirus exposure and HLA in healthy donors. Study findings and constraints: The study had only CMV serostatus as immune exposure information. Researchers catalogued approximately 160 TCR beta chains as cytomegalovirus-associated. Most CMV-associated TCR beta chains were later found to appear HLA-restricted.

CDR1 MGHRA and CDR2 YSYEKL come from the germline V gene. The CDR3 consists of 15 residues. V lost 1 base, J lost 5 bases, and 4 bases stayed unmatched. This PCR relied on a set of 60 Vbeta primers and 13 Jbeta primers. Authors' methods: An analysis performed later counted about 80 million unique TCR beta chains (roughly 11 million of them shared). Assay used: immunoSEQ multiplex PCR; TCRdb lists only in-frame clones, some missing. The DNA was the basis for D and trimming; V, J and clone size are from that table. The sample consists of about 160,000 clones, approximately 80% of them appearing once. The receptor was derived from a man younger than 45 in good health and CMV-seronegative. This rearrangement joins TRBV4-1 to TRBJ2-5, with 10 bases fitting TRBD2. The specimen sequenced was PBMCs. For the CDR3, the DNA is TGCGCCAGCAGCCAAGTACTAGCGGGGCGGGAGACCCAGTACTTC. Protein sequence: CASSQVLAGRETQYF.